This T cell receptor (beta chain) comes out of a study of identical twins. Germline V gives CDR1 MNHEY, CDR2 SMNVEV (reference sequence). The CDR3 has 14 amino acids. Trimming pared 5 bases from V and 2 bases from J, leaving 11 bases between. In TCRdb, the 5' RACE reads were re-called with MiXCR into one record per CDR3 protein. This table has about 280,000 distinct CDR3 sequences, around 8.8% appearing once. The same specimen was also included in a second study, on yellow fever vaccine responses in identical twins.

Sequencing was performed on memory (CD45RO+) T cells sorted from blood. The TCR comes from a woman between 18 and 29 years old in good health. The chain combines TRBV27 with TRBJ2-3, with a possible D match to TRBD2 (6 bases). The CDR3 nucleotides are TGTGCCAGCAGTACACTAGCCCCCACAGATACGCAGTATTTT. This sequence encodes CASSTLAPTDTQYF.